Following are 9 T cell receptor beta chains from one sample sequenced in a study of CXCR3-negative and CXCR3-positive naive CD8 T cells. The study, taken as a whole, reports: TRB CDR3s of CXCR3-positive naive cells were more hydrophobic than those of CXCR3-negative naive cells.

For these TCRs, the target antigens are not known. The authors prepared UMI-labeled TRB cDNA libraries by 5' RACE. Reanalyzing the 5' RACE reads, TCRdb keeps one entry per CDR3 protein, without DNA. The sample includes 65,000 to 90,000 distinct CDR3 sequences. Source material: naive CXCR3+ CD8+ T cells from blood. Subset defined: CD45RO-CCR7+CD27+CD95- naive CD8+ T cells expressing CXCR3 (TNR3+). The receptor source for this set is a human donor in good health. Some clones in this sample may be carry-over from other donors' samples.

The chain combines TRBV6-1 with TRBJ2-7; TCRdb selects TRBD1, and the lack of DNA leaves this call unchecked. The CDR3 totals 17 residues. Germline assignment: CDR1 MNHNS and CDR2 SASEGT. CDR3 sequence: CASSDPLDRVMTYEQYF.

The chain combines TRBV29-1 with TRBJ1-2. Per the germline V gene, CDR1 is SQVTM and CDR2 is ANQGSEA. This CDR3 is built from 13 residues. This CDR3 is CSVEFGGNPGYTF.

The CDR3 loop reads CASSSSGGALETQYF. V gene TRBV5-1 combines with J gene TRBJ2-5; TCRdb's assignment of TRBD2 cannot be checked, as there is no DNA. CDR1 SGHRS and CDR2 YFSETQ come from the germline V gene. The length of the CDR3 is 15 residues.

The rearrangement uses TRBV7-9 and TRBJ2-5; no DNA is available, so the TRBD1 call from TCRdb remains unchecked. The germline V gene has CDR1 SEHNR and CDR2 FQNEAQ (reference sequence). CDR3 size: 14 residues. CDR3 protein: CASSPRTGRETQYF.

This chain links TRBV24-1 with TRBJ2-5. The CDR3 totals 14 residues. CDR1 is KGHDR, CDR2 SFDVKD, per germline. The CDR3: CATSVQKAVETQYF.

The chain couples TRBV6-2 or TRBV6-3 to TRBJ1-5. CDR3 size: 16 residues. Per germline, CDR1 MNHEY and CDR2 SVGEGT. CDR3 in amino acids: CASSYPTMRSNQPQHF.

The V gene is TRBV7-8, the J gene TRBJ2-7; as DNA is missing, the TRBD2 call by TCRdb cannot be tested. CDR1 and CDR2 (germline): SGHVS, FQNEAQ. CDR3 size: 14 residues. CDR3 region: CASRSERHSYEQYF. The complete variable domain, with remaining parts taken from reference TRBV7-8 and TRBJ2-7, reads GAGVSQSPRYKVAKRGQDVALRCDPISGHVSLFWYQQALGQGPEFLTYFQNEAQLDKSGLPSDRFFAERPEGSVSTLKIQRTQQEDSAVYLCASRSERHSYEQYFGPGTRLTVT.

This chain joins TRBV6-5 and TRBJ2-1. Germline CDR1 and CDR2: MNHEY and SVGAGI. The CDR3 loop spans 14 amino acids. The CDR3 loop is CASSLGRPYNEQFF.

The chain couples TRBV2 to TRBJ2-3; TCRdb's D call of TRBD2 is untestable without DNA. CDR1 is SNHLY and CDR2 is FYNNEI in the germline V gene. The CDR3 sequence is 20 residues long. The CDR3 region is CASSGRDGPGEAGGPNTQYF.